This T cell receptor (beta chain) was captured in a study of blood T cells in healthy people across ages. Study-level points and caveats: Aged donors had fewer naive CD4+ cells and lower diversity than long-lived donors.

Using a J-beta primer mix together with a sample-barcoded 5' primer, a second PCR was run for about 6 to 12 cycles. Individual samples furnished no less than 3 million CDR3-containing paired-end reads apiece. In TCRdb, the 5' RACE reads were re-called with MiXCR into one record per CDR3 protein. This sample has 1.5 million to 2 million distinct CDR3 sequences; approximately 32% occur once, and the top ten carry around 11%. Notes on this clonotype: The antigen is undetermined.

Germline assignment: CDR1 SGHKS and CDR2 YYEKEE (reference sequence). V lost 4 bases to trimming and J lost 10 bases, with 17 bases between them. The CDR3 loop spans 13 amino acids. Every sample had a minimum of 6 million PBMCs isolated. This chain connects TRBV5-5 to TRBJ1-1; D unresolved. Sequencing was carried out using blood. The receptor comes from a woman aged 25 to 39 in good health. The CDR3 here is CASSVSVPGGAFF. The CDR3 DNA reads as TGTGCCAGCAGCGTATCGGTCCCAGGAGGAGCTTTCTTT. Drawing the rest from reference TRBV5-5 and TRBJ1-1, the complete variable domain is DAGVTQSPTHLIKTRGQQVTLRCSPISGHKSVSWYQQVLGQGPQFIFQYYEKEERGRGNFPDRFSARQFPNYSSELNVNALLLGDSALYLCASSVSVPGGAFFGQGTRLTVV.